The 28 T cell receptor beta chains below were found in one sample sequenced in a study of cytomegalovirus exposure and HLA in healthy donors. A multiplex PCR was run with 60 Vbeta primers and 13 Jbeta primers. TCRdb's table, derived via immunoSEQ multiplex PCR, lists solely in-frame clones and lacks some. In the table there are approximately 100,000 clones, roughly 71% of which are singletons. The sequencing input was PBMCs. The origin of the receptors is a woman in her 70s in good health and CMV-seropositive.

V is TRBV2 and J is TRBJ2-7, with TRBD1 matching over 9 bases. V shed 9 bases, J shed 2 bases, and the junction held 11 bases outside the gene matches. CDR3 size: 15 residues. Per germline, CDR1 SNHLY and CDR2 FYNNEI. CDR3 region: CASATRDRAPYEQYF. In nucleotides, the CDR3 is TGTGCCAGTGCTACCCGGGACAGGGCCCCCTACGAGCAGTACTTC. Full variable domain (remainder filled in from reference TRBV2 and TRBJ2-7): EPEVTQTPSHQVTQMGQEVILRCVPISNHLYFYWYRQILGQKVEFLVSFYNNEISEKSEIFDDQFSVERPDGSNFTLKIRSTKLEDSAMYFCASATRDRAPYEQYFGPGTRLTVT.

The chain is built from TRBV19 and TRBJ1-2; TRBD1 might be the D (5 bases). The germline V gene has CDR1 LNHDA and CDR2 SQIVND (reference sequence). V was cut by 8 bases and J by 5 bases, with 12 bases left in between. The CDR3 totals 12 residues. Written as DNA, the CDR3 is TGTGCCAGTGTAGACAGAACTTATGGCTACACCTTC. This gives the protein CASVDRTYGYTF.

This rearrangement joins TRBV6-6 to TRBJ2-4; D might be TRBD2 (5 bases). V was cut by 8 bases and J by 6 bases, with 17 bases left in between. Germline-derived CDR1 and CDR2 are MNHNY and SVGAGI (reference sequence). This CDR3 spans 14 amino acids. The CDR3 nucleotides are TGTGCCAGCGGCCAGACTACCCACGGAAACATTCAGTACTTC. Its translation: CASGQTTHGNIQYF.

V is TRBV19 and J is TRBJ1-1; 8 positions agree with TRBD1. This CDR3 comprises 16 residues. V dropped 9 bases and J dropped 1; count of bases not matched to a gene: 13. Germline CDR1 and CDR2: LNHDA and SQIVND (reference sequence). The CDR3 DNA reads TGTGCCAGGGGACGCGGACAGGGAGGTTGGAACACTGAAGCTTTCTTT. Amino acids: CARGRGQGGWNTEAFF.

The chain employs TRBV2 and TRBJ2-2; D possibly corresponds to TRBD1 (5 bases). Germline lookup yields CDR1 SNHLY and CDR2 FYNNEI. Deletions cut 6 bases from V and 0 bases from J, with 11 bases between. CDR3 size: 15 residues. This CDR3 reads CASSGHLSNTGELFF. CDR3 sequence (DNA): TGTGCCAGCAGCGGACACCTTTCGAACACCGGGGAGCTGTTTTTT.

The chain couples TRBV6-5 to TRBJ2-1, with 7 bases lining up with TRBD2. With 5 bases clipped from V and 3 bases from J, the junction kept 1 base outside the gene matches. The V gene's germline CDR1 is MNHEY and CDR2 SVGAGI. The CDR3 totals 13 residues. This CDR3 reads CASSRGGYNEQFF. The CDR3 nucleotides read TGTGCCAGCAGTCGCGGGGGCTACAATGAGCAGTTCTTC.

The J gene is TRBJ1-1, the V gene TRBV30, with 9 bases fitting TRBD1. The CDR3 runs 13 residues. V shed 8 bases and J 1 base; nucleotides not matched to a gene: 5. Germline V gives CDR1 GTSNPN, CDR2 SVGIG (reference sequence). CDR3 loop: CAIEQGANTEAFF. CDR3 DNA: TGTGCCATAGAACAGGGGGCGAACACTGAAGCTTTCTTT.

V usage is TRBV30 and J usage is TRBJ1-5; D possibly corresponds to TRBD1 (6 bases). V was shortened by 2 bases and J by 4 bases, with 15 bases between the two germline ends. The CDR3 spans 15 residues. CDR1 GTSNPN and CDR2 SVGIG come from the germline V gene (reference sequence). DNA for the CDR3: TGTGCCTGGAGTTTTGGGCAGGGGAATAATCAGCCCCAGCATTTT. Encoded protein: CAWSFGQGNNQPQHF.

The chain links TRBV5-1 to TRBJ1-5; tentatively, D is TRBD1 (5 bases). The CDR3 spans 15 residues. The V end lost 0 bases, the J end lost 5 bases, and 12 bases lay between the germline ends. CDR1 SGHRS and CDR2 YFSETQ come from the germline V gene. The CDR3 loop is CASSLEGRGDQPQHF. The CDR3 DNA is TGCGCCAGCAGCTTGGAGGGAAGGGGTGATCAGCCCCAGCATTTT. The variable domain in full, with the rest retrieved from reference TRBV5-1 and TRBJ1-5, is KAGVTQTPRYLIKTRGQQVTLSCSPISGHRSVSWYQQTPGQGLQFLFEYFSETQRNKGNFPGRFSGRQFSNSRSEMNVSTLELGDSALYLCASSLEGRGDQPQHFGDGTRLSIL.

The chain employs TRBV9 and TRBJ1-2; TRBD1 aligns across 9 bases. Trimming cost V 1 base and J 8 bases; bases outside gene matches: 21. The CDR3 contains 19 residues. Germline lookup yields CDR1 SGDLS and CDR2 YYNGEE. In nucleotides, the CDR3 is TGTGCCAGCAGCGTACCCGGCCTACCCTTTACAGGGGACAGGGAGGGCTACACCTTC. It translates to CASSVPGLPFTGDREGYTF. Full variable domain (outside the CDR3, taken from reference TRBV9 and TRBJ1-2): DSGVTQTPKHLITATGQRVTLRCSPRSGDLSVYWYQQSLDQGLQFLIQYYNGEERAKGNILERFSAQQFPDLHSELNLSSLELGDSALYFCASSVPGLPFTGDREGYTFGSGTRLTVV.

This clone was observed a few times. The V call is TRBV7-6, the J call TRBJ1-5; 8 bases agree with TRBD1. The CDR3 is 16 amino acids. Germline-derived CDR1 and CDR2 are SGHVS and FNYEAQ. V lost 5 bases to trimming and J lost 0 bases; unmatched junction nucleotides: 6. Here the CDR3 DNA reads TGTGCCAGCAGCCCTGGACAGGGCCATAGCAATCAGCCCCAGCATTTT. It translates to CASSPGQGHSNQPQHF.

This chain joins TRBV7-9 and TRBJ1-4; D ambiguous. Germline loops: CDR1 SEHNR, CDR2 FQNEAQ (reference sequence). The CDR3 sequence is 13 residues long. V was shortened by 4 bases and J by 14 bases, with 17 bases between the two germline ends. CDR3 bases: TGTGCCAGCAGCTCTCCGGGTTTAGGAAGGCTGTTTTTT. Encoded protein: CASSSPGLGRLFF.

Comment on this clone: The CDR3 does not close with the conserved phenylalanine or tryptophan, likely indicating a read error. The rearrangement links TRBV7-9 to TRBJ1-1; a possible D gene is TRBD1 (6 bases). The V and J ends lost 11 bases and 0 bases respectively, with 16 bases between them. Germline CDR1 and CDR2: SEHNR and FQNEAQ (reference sequence). This CDR3 is built from 14 residues. CDR3 protein: CAGRQDQLNTEAFV. In DNA, the CDR3 is TGTGCCGGCCGACAGGACCAGTTGAACACTGAAGCTTTCGTT.

V and J are TRBV4-1 and TRBJ2-7; 10 bases are a match to TRBD2. Germline values: CDR1 MGHRA, CDR2 YSYEKL. V lost 0 bases and J lost 0; bases outside the gene matches: 8. This CDR3 is 18 amino acids long. CDR3 protein: CASSQDPSGGASSYEQYF. Here the CDR3 DNA reads TGCGCCAGCAGCCAAGATCCCAGCGGGGGGGCAAGCTCCTACGAGCAGTACTTC.

This clone was recorded only once. The chain is built from TRBV13 and TRBJ2-1, with TRBD1 identical over 8 bases. The CDR3 is 15 residues long. Per the germline V gene, CDR1 is PRHDT and CDR2 is FYEKMQ (reference sequence). Trimming at V came to 0 bases and at J to 5 bases, leaving 3 bases not matched to a gene. The CDR3 DNA reads as TGTGCCAGCAGCTTAGGGCAGGGGGCGAACAATGAGCAGTTCTTC. Protein sequence: CASSLGQGANNEQFF.

This clone was recorded at least ten times. The chain recombines TRBV28 with TRBJ2-3; 10 bases are a match to TRBD2. The CDR3 is made up of 16 amino acids. With 5 bases clipped from V and 4 bases from J, the junction kept 9 bases outside the gene matches. Germline V gene lookup returns CDR1 MDHEN and CDR2 SYDVKM. In nucleotides, the CDR3 is TGTGCCAGCAGTCCCGCCAGCGGGGGGGCCCCAGATACGCAGTATTTT. Translating it yields CASSPASGGAPDTQYF.

The chain is built from TRBV6-6 and TRBJ2-7, with 8 positions matching TRBD1. Germline CDR1 and CDR2: MNHNY and SVGAGI (reference sequence). V shed 6 bases, J shed 3 bases, and the junction held 4 bases outside the gene matches. The CDR3 is 13 amino acids. The CDR3 DNA sequence: TGTGCCAGCAGGCCAGGGGGCGTCTACGAGCAGTACTTC. Translated, it gives CASRPGGVYEQYF.

This clone was seen just once. The V gene is TRBV30, the J gene TRBJ1-1; D remains unclear. From germline, CDR1 is GTSNPN and CDR2 SVGIG (reference sequence). Deletions cut 1 base from V and 0 bases from J, with 21 bases between. The CDR3 spans 18 residues. CDR3 sequence reads: CAWSAPNRMVGMNTEAFF. The CDR3 region has the DNA TGTGCCTGGAGTGCCCCCAACCGAATGGTGGGCATGAACACTGAAGCTTTCTTT.

The J gene is TRBJ2-1, the V gene TRBV29-1; a possible D gene is TRBD1 (7 bases). The V and J ends lost 4 bases and 6 bases respectively, with 13 bases between them. Looked up from germline, CDR1 is SQVTM and CDR2 is ANQGSEA. CDR3 length equals 13 residues. CDR3 DNA: TGCAGCGTTGTCAGGGGGGTAGGCAATGAGCAGTTCTTC. Residues: CSVVRGVGNEQFF.

J is TRBJ1-2 and V is TRBV5-6; 8 positions agree with TRBD1. V shed 3 bases, J shed 6 bases, and the junction held 10 bases outside the gene matches. The germline gives CDR1 SGHDT, CDR2 YYEEEE. This CDR3 comprises 15 residues. CDR3 sequence: CASSSLDRAPDGYTF. CDR3 nucleotide sequence: TGTGCCAGCAGCTCCTTGGACAGGGCTCCTGATGGCTACACCTTC.

V gene TRBV30 combines with J gene TRBJ2-5; D is unclear. Per germline, CDR1 GTSNPN and CDR2 SVGIG (reference sequence). Trimming took 0 bases from V and 4 from J, leaving 6 bases between them. CDR3 size: 12 residues. The CDR3 DNA reads TGTGCCTGGAGTGTACTGTCAGAGACCCAGTACTTC. Translating gives CAWSVLSETQYF.

The chain recombines TRBV7-9 with TRBJ1-1; D is perhaps TRBD1 (6 bases). This CDR3 contains 15 residues. V dropped 5 bases and J dropped 7 bases, with 20 bases sitting between them. Germline-derived CDR1 and CDR2 are SEHNR and FQNEAQ (reference sequence). CDR3 DNA: TGTGCCAGCAGCCCACAGGACAGCCGTTTAGGTGAAGCTTTCTTT. This gives the protein CASSPQDSRLGEAFF.

CDR3 sequence reads: CAISSGENYGYTF. Written as DNA, the CDR3 is TGTGCCATCAGTTCGGGAGAGAACTATGGCTACACCTTC. The rearrangement joins TRBV10-3 to TRBJ1-2, with unresolved D. In germline, CDR1 is ENHRY, CDR2 SYGVKD. V was pared by 5 bases and J by 2 bases, with 9 bases between. The CDR3 is 13 residues long.

The rearrangement uses TRBV5-4 and TRBJ2-3, with D perhaps TRBD1 (6 bases). V dropped 2 bases and J dropped 4 bases, with 14 bases sitting between them. This CDR3 has 15 residues. Looked up from germline, CDR1 is SGHNT and CDR2 is YYREEE (reference sequence). Here the CDR3 DNA reads TGTGCCAGCAGCTTTCAGGGGTGGGCTTCAGATACGCAGTATTTT. Translation: CASSFQGWASDTQYF.

The V gene is TRBV6-5, the J gene TRBJ1-1; possible D gene TRBD1, 6 bases. CDR1 and CDR2 from the germline V gene are MNHEY and SVGAGI. The CDR3 is made up of 13 amino acids. V lost 6 bases and J lost 3, with 11 bases in between. In DNA, the CDR3 is TGTGCCAGCAGAGGGTCAGGGGACACTGAAGCTTTCTTT. Translated, it gives CASRGSGDTEAFF.

This clone was counted a few times. The V and J genes are TRBV15 and TRBJ1-2; 10 bases align to TRBD1. Germline V gives CDR1 LNHNV, CDR2 YYDKDF (reference sequence). The CDR3 length is 14 residues. Trimming cost V 4 bases and J 4 bases; bases outside gene matches: 3. This chain's CDR3 is CATSKGQGSYGYTF. The CDR3 DNA sequence: TGTGCCACCAGCAAGGGACAGGGGAGCTATGGCTACACCTTC. Full variable domain (outside the CDR3, taken from reference TRBV15 and TRBJ1-2): DAMVIQNPRYQVTQFGKPVTLSCSQTLNHNVMYWYQQKSSQAPKLLFHYYDKDFNNEADTPDNFQSRRPNTSFCFLDIRSPGLGDTAMYLCATSKGQGSYGYTFGSGTRLTVV.

This clone has only a few counts. The rearrangement joins TRBV30 to TRBJ2-5; TRBD1 matches at 7 bases. CDR1 is GTSNPN and CDR2 is SVGIG in the germline V gene (reference sequence). The junction had 3 bases not matched to a gene; V was cut back by 0 bases and J by 5 bases. CDR3 length: 13 residues. CDR3 bases: TGTGCCTGGAGTGTACAGGGGAGTGAGACCCAGTACTTC. It codes for CAWSVQGSETQYF.

The genes are TRBV30 and TRBJ2-2; D remains unclear. The CDR3 has 14 residues. Trimming removed 2 bases from V and 2 bases from J, with 9 bases in between. Per the germline V gene, CDR1 is GTSNPN and CDR2 is SVGIG (reference sequence). CDR3 sequence (DNA): TGTGCCTGGAGTCCATTCAGAAACACCGGGGAGCTGTTTTTT. Its translation is CAWSPFRNTGELFF.